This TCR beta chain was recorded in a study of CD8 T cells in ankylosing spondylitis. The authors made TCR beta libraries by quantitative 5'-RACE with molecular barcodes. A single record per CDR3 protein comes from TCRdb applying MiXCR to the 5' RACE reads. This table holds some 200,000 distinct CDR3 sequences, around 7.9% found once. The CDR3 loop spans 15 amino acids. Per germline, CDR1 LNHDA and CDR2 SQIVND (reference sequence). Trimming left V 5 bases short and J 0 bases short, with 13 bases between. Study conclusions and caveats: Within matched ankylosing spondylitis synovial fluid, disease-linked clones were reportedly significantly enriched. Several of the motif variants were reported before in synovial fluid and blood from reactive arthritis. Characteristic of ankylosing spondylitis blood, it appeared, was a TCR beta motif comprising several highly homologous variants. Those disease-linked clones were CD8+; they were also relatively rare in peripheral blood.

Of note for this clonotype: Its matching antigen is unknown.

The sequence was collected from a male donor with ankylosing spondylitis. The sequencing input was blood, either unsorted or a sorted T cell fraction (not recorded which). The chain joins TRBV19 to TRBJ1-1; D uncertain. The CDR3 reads CASSPLRRMNTEAFF. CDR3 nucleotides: TGTGCCAGTAGTCCCCTGAGGCGGATGAACACTGAAGCTTTCTTT.